This record covers a single T cell receptor (beta chain). This clone showed up just a few times. Its antigen is unknown. No much larger clone exists at a distance of one base, and base qualities are not known. The entire isolated RNA was reverse transcribed using the High Capacity cDNA Reverse Transcription Kit, and thus expressed TCRB transcripts were sequenced. Deep immunoSEQ sequencing was applied to naive, central memory and regulatory T cell samples, giving an average of roughly 3.3 million total reads per sample. After sorted cells were lysed in RLT buffer, RNA was extracted with DNase-treated RNeasy Micro or Mini kits, with the choice depending on cell number. To prevent cross-contamination, every cell subset was processed on its own, while patient and healthy donor samples were processed together. The immunoSEQ multiplex PCR was used to amplify TCRB sequences from cDNA, generating 87-bp fragments that spanned the CDR3 region. Sequencing of the amplicons was performed on the Illumina HiSeq platform. Per the authors' processing: Synthetic template baselines were used to correct PCR bias computationally, reads within Hamming distance 2 were collapsed, and singletons that could not be merged were discarded. By aligning reads against IMGT, V, D and J genes, CDR3 length, and insertions or deletions at six rearrangement sites were assigned. Within each subset, clonotype counts were normalized to sorted cell number, and only after that were true diversity and Gini coefficients computed with the tcR R package. The overlap coefficient, calculated on TCRB nucleotide sequences, was used to quantify repertoire sharing. TCRdb holds this immuneACCESS table with in-frame rearrangements only. Some clones are missing; in checked studies, unresolved V genes explain under half, and the rest has no known cause. D and trimming were read from the DNA, whereas the V and J calls and clone size are those reported in that table. This sample holds hundreds of thousands of clones; 12% to 15% were observed only once. The biggest ten clones account for 6.7% of the sample.

The record originates from a study of beta chain features in type 1 diabetes (dated 2018 in TCRdb). About the full investigation: Mean age, gender distribution, total cell number and subset yield did not differ between patients and healthy donors. The study compared the TCRB repertoires of sorted circulating CD4+ T cell subsets in recently diagnosed type 1 diabetes patients with those in matched healthy donors. Whereas all 28 donors provided naive and central memory subsets, regulatory and stem cell-like memory subsets were isolated from just 8 patients and roughly eight healthy donors. A total of around 110,000,000 sorted cells were examined across all samples, and RNA yield correlated strongly with the number of cells per subset.

Summary of the overall study and its limitations: Naive, central memory and regulatory TCRB repertoires appeared to be more alike among patients than among healthy donors. Fewer insertions and more nucleotide deletions at VDJ recombination sites were observed in patients with type 1 diabetes, implying thymic rearrangement abnormalities. A moderate but significant shortening of TCRB CDR3 length was observed in type 1 diabetes patients in all four CD4+ subsets. Because cDNA was sequenced instead of genomic DNA, activated cells with high expression could be over-represented, although the groups did not differ in activation or CD3 levels. HLA sub-analyses involved small numbers of individuals, so any influence of HLA type on TCRB rearrangement remained unresolved. PCR might favor shorter templates, but patient and control samples were amplified and corrected together, so any skew would affect both groups equally.

A single peripheral blood draw of around 120 mL on average was collected from each donor into heparinised tubes. Using a panel that included CD45RO, CCR7, CD25, CD127, CD95 and CD27, naive, central memory, regulatory and stem cell-like memory CD4+ T cells were sorted on a BD FACSAria II. A purity above 98% was achieved for all sorted populations. PBMCs were isolated right away by Lymphoprep density gradient centrifugation and were stained directly, without culture. So that batch effects would be minimized, each experiment stained and sorted samples in pairs, pairing one healthy donor with one patient. The germline V gene supplies CDR1 ENHRY and CDR2 SYGVKD. Inclusive of the bounding cysteine and phenylalanine, the CDR3 is 15 residues long. Only CDR3 DNA remains: 45 bases, in frame from the first base. V is pruned by 10 bases and J by 3 bases, leaving 10 bases of the junction without a gene match.

Recombination linked TRBV10-3 to TRBJ2-1; TRBD2 matches 9 bases in the middle. The material sequenced was central memory CD4+ T cells from blood. This clonotype was sampled from a man aged 25-40 years in good health. CDR3 region: CASRDLAGNYNEQFF. In nucleotides, the sequence is TGTGCCAGCAGAGACCTAGCGGGGAACTACAATGAGCAGTTCTTC.